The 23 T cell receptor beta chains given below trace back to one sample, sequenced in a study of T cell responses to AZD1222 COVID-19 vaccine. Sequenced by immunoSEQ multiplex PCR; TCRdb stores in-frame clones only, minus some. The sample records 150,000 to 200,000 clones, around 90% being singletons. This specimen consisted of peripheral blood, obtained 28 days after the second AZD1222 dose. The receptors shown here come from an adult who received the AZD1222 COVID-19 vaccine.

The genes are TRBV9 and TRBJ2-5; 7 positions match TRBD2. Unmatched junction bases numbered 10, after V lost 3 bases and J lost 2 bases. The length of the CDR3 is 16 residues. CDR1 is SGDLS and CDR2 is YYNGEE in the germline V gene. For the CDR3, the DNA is TGTGCCAGCAGCGCAAGCGGGATACCCCGGCAAGAGACCCAGTACTTC. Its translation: CASSASGIPRQETQYF.

The CDR3 DNA reads as TGTGCCAGCAGCCAAACAGGGTTCGAGCAGTACTTC. It specifies CASSQTGFEQYF. The rearrangement joins TRBV5-6 to TRBJ2-7; TRBD1 might be the D (6 bases). The CDR3 is made up of 12 amino acids. The germline V gene has CDR1 SGHDT and CDR2 YYEEEE. Trimming removed 4 bases at V and 6 bases at J, with 11 bases between.

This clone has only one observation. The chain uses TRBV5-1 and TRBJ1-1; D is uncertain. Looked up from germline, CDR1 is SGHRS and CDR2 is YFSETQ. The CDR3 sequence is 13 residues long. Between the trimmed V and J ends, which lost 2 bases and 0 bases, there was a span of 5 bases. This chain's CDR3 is CASSFTVNTEAFF. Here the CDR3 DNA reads TGCGCCAGCAGCTTTACGGTGAACACTGAAGCTTTCTTT.

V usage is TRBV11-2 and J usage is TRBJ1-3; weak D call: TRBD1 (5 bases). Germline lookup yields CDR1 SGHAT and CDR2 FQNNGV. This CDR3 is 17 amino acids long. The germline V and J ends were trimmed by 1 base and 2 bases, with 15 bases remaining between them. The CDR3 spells CASSLAFVAGAGNTIYF. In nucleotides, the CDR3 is TGTGCCAGCAGCTTAGCCTTTGTGGCGGGGGCTGGAAACACCATATATTTT.

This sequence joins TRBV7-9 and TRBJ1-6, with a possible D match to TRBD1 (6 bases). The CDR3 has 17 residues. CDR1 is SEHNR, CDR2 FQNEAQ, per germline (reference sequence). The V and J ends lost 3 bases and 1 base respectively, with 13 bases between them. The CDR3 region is CASSFSATGSYNSPLHF. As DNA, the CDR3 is TGTGCCAGCAGCTTCTCGGCTACAGGGTCCTATAATTCACCCCTCCACTTT.

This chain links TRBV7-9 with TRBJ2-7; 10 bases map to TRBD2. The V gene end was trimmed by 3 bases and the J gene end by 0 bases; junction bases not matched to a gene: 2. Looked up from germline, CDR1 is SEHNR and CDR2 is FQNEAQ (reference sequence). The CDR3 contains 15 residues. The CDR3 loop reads CASSFTSGVSYEQYF. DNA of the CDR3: TGTGCCAGCAGCTTTACTAGCGGGGTCTCCTACGAGCAGTACTTC.

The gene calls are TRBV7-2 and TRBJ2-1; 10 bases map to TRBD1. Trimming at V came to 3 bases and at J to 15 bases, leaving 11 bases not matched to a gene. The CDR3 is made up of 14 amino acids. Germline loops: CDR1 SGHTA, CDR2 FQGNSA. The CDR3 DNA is TGTGCCAGCAGCTTTCCCGGGACAGGGGTCGGGCCGTTCTTC. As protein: CASSFPGTGVGPFF.

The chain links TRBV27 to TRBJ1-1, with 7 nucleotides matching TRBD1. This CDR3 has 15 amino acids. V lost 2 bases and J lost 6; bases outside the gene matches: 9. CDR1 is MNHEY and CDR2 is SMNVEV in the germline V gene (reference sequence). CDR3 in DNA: TGTGCCAGCAGTTTAAGACAGGGCAGGACGGCTGAAGCTTTCTTT. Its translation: CASSLRQGRTAEAFF.

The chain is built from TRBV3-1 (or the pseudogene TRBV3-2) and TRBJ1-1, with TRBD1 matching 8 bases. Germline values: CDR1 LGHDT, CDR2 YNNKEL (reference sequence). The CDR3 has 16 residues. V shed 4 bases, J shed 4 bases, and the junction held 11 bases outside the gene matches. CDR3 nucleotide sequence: TGTGCCAGCAGCCCACCCGGGTCAGGGGGCATCACTGAAGCTTTCTTT. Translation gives CASSPPGSGGITEAFF.

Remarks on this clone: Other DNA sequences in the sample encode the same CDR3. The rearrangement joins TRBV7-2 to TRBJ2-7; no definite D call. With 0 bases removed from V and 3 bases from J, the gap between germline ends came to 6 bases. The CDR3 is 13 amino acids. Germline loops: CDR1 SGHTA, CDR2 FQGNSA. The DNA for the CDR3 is TGTGCCAGCAGCTTAGCGGGCCTCTACGAGCAGTACTTC. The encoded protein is CASSLAGLYEQYF.

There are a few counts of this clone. This chain's CDR3 is CASGFPPTVGSGNTIYF. DNA of the CDR3: TGTGCCAGCGGCTTCCCCCCGACAGTGGGCTCTGGAAACACCATATATTTT. The chain joins TRBV6-4 to TRBJ1-3, with a possible D match to TRBD1 (5 bases). The CDR3 runs 17 residues. In germline, CDR1 is MRHNA, CDR2 SNTAGT. Trimming shortened V by 8 bases and J by 0 bases, and 20 bases separated the two germline ends.

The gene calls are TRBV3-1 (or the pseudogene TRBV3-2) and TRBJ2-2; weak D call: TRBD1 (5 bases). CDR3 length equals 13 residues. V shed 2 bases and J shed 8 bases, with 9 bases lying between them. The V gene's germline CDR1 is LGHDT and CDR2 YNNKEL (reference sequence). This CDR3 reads CASSQRGLGELFF. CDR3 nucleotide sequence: TGTGCCAGCAGCCAAAGGGGCCTGGGGGAGCTGTTTTTT.

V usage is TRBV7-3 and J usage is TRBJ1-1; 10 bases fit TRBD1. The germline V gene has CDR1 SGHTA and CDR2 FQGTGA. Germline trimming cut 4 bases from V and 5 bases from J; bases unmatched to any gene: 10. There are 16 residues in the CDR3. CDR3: CASSWTGTGEGTEAFF. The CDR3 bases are TGTGCCAGCAGCTGGACCGGGACAGGGGAGGGGACTGAAGCTTTCTTT.

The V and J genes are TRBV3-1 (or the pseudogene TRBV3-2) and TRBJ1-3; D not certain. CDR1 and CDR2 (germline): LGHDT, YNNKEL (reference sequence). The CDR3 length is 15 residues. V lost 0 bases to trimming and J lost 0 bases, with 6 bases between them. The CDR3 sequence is CASSQEGFSGNTIYF. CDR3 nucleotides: TGTGCCAGCAGCCAAGAGGGGTTCTCTGGAAACACCATATATTTT.

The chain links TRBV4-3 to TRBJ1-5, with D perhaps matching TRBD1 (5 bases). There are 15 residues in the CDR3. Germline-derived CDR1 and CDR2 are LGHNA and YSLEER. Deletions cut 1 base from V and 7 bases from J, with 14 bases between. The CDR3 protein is CASSQGLRGGQPQHF. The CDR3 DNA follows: TGCGCCAGCAGCCAAGGCCTAAGGGGTGGACAGCCCCAGCATTTT.

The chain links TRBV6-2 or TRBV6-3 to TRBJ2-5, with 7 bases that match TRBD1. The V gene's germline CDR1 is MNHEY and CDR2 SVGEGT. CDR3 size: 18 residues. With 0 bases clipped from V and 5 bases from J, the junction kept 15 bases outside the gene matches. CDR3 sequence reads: CASSYSGQSNPRWETQYF. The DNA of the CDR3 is TGTGCCAGCAGTTACTCGGGACAGTCCAATCCCAGGTGGGAGACCCAGTACTTC.

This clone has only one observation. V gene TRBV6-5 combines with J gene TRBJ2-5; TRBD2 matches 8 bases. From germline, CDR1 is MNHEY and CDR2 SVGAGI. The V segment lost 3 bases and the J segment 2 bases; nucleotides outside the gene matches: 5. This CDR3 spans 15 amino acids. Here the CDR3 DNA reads TGTGCCAGCAGTTATGGTGCGGGGGGACAAGAGACCCAGTACTTC. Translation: CASSYGAGGQETQYF.

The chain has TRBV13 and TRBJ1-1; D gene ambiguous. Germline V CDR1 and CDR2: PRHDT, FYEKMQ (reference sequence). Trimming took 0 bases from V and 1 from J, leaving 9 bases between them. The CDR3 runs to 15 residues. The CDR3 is CASSLGPSWNTEAFF. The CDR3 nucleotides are TGTGCCAGCAGCTTAGGGCCCTCGTGGAACACTGAAGCTTTCTTT.

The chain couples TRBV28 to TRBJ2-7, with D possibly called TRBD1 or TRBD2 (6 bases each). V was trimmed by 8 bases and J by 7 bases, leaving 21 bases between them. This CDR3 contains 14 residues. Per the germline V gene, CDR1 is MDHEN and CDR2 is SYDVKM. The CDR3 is CASGRRGVLGEQYF. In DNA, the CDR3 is TGTGCCAGCGGAAGGAGGGGGGTTCTCGGAGAGCAGTACTTC.

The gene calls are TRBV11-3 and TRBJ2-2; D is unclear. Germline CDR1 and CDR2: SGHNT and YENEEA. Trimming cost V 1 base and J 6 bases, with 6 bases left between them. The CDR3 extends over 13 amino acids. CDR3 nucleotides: TGTGCCAGCAGCTTAGTGATGGCCGGGGAGCTGTTTTTT. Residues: CASSLVMAGELFF.

Here the CDR3 DNA reads TGTGCCAGCAGTTACTCTGGGCAGGATTCCAGGGCTTACTATAATTCACCCCTCCACTTT. Its translation is CASSYSGQDSRAYYNSPLHF. This chain joins TRBV6-2 or TRBV6-3 and TRBJ1-6; TRBD1 might be the D (5 bases). V lost 0 bases to trimming and J lost 3 bases, with 21 bases between them. This CDR3 region has 20 residues. The V gene's germline CDR1 is MNHEY and CDR2 SVGEGT.

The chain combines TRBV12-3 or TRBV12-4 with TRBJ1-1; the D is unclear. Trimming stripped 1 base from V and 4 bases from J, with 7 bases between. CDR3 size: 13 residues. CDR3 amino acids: CASSLGRVTEAFF. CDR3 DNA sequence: TGTGCCAGCAGTTTAGGTAGGGTCACTGAAGCTTTCTTT.

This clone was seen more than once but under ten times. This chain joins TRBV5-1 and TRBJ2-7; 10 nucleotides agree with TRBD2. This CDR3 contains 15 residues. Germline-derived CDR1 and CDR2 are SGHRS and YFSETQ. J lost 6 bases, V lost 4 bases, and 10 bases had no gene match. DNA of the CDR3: TGCGCCAGCAGCCTTCCTCTAGCGGGAGTAAGCGAGCAGTACTTC. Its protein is CASSLPLAGVSEQYF.